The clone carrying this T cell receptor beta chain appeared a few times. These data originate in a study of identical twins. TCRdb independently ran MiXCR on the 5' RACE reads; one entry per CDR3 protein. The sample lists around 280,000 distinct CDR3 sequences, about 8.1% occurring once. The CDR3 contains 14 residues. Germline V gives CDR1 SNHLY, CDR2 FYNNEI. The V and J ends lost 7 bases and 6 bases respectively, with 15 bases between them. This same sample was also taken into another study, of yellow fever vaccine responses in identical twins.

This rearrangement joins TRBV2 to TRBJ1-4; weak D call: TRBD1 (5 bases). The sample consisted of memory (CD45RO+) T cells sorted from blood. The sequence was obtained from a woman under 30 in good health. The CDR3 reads CASILGVQYEKLFF. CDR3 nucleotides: TGTGCCAGCATCTTGGGGGTTCAGTATGAAAAACTGTTTTTT.